The present T cell receptor (beta chain) was sequenced within a study of T cells in Graves' hyperthyroidism and ophthalmopathy. About the study: Upon initial diagnosis and before any treatment, peripheral blood was collected. Findings of the study overall: It was a median around 6 months before onset that the model predicted ophthalmopathy.

Graves' hyperthyroidism without ophthalmopathy progression within 18 months was termed stable. This clonotype was detected many times. Its antigen is as yet unknown. J lost 0 bases, V lost 1 base, and 1 base had no gene match. Germline V gene sequence: CDR1 LGHDT, CDR2 YNNKEL (reference sequence). The CDR3 consists of 16 residues. RNA transcripts provided the source from which TCR beta CDR3 regions were amplified. Primed by the HTBI set, a first-round RT-PCR was run on the TCR CDR3. Each CDR3 protein is one row after TCRdb ran MiXCR on the multiplex PCR reads. The sample shows 200,000 to 250,000 distinct CDR3 sequences, about 15% of them seen only once.

This TCR was sampled from a man aged 50 or older with Graves' hyperthyroidism. This chain links TRBV3-1 with TRBJ2-3, with 10 bases fitting TRBD1. Sequenced material: blood. The CDR3 here is CASSQGTGGSTDTQYF. CDR3 in DNA: TGTGCCAGCAGCCAAGGGACAGGGGGAAGCACAGATACGCAGTATTTT.